One TCR beta chain is described in this entry. Its antigen is as yet unknown. This specimen belongs to a study of cytomegalovirus exposure and HLA in healthy donors. CDR3 length: 10 amino acids. Trimming stripped 0 bases from V and 14 bases from J, with 10 bases between. Germline V lookup: CDR1 DFQATT, CDR2 SNEGSKA (reference sequence). PCR was performed using 60 Vbeta and 13 Jbeta primers. The method was immunoSEQ multiplex PCR; TCRdb's version includes in-frame clones alone and lacks a portion of them. The table includes approximately 120,000 clones, roughly four fifths detected once. Whole-study findings and limits: A later analysis reportedly found that, within productive TCRs, an Asian-associated ancestry cluster had fewer N-insertions than the mean observed across the approximately 660 donors. An apparent linkage of common viral pathogens to several of the most significant clusters emerged in a later analysis. The authors later linked a missense DCLRE1C variant to TCR beta V- and J-gene trimming.

This chain links TRBV20-1 with TRBJ1-1; D is unresolved. The sequencing sample was made of PBMCs. This TCR was sampled from a man aged 50 to 60 in good health and CMV-seronegative. The CDR3 nucleotides read TGCAGTGCTAGAGACTTGGTGGGCTTCTTT. Its translation is CSARDLVGFF.